The 27 T cell receptor beta chains listed next were all sequenced from one sample in a study of T-cell memory formation after mild COVID-19. TCRdb called the 5' RACE reads again in MiXCR, with one record for every CDR3 protein. Among about 390,000 distinct CDR3 sequences, 21% were seen once, and the ten largest hold approximately 12%. Sequenced input: PBMCs or a T cell subset sorted from them (not recorded which). The receptor set was obtained from an adult woman who had mild COVID-19 (a few samples of this study predate the infection). Cell type and time point are not known.

The rearrangement joins TRBV7-2 to TRBJ2-1; D might be TRBD1 or TRBD2, each matching 5 bases. The V gene's germline CDR1 is SGHTA and CDR2 FQGNSA. This CDR3 is 15 amino acids long. V dropped 2 bases and J dropped 3 bases, with 11 bases sitting between them. The CDR3 sequence is CASSLQGRDYNEQFF. As DNA, the CDR3 is TGTGCCAGCAGCTTACAGGGTCGGGACTACAATGAGCAGTTCTTC.

This clonotype was picked up a small number of times. The chain couples TRBV5-5 to TRBJ1-5; D is ambiguous. This CDR3 is built from 15 residues. Germline CDR1 SGHKS, CDR2 YYEKEE (reference sequence). V lost 3 bases to trimming and J lost 4 bases, with 14 bases between them. CDR3 region: CASSSEPSGNQPQHF. CDR3 DNA: TGTGCCAGCAGCTCCGAACCATCTGGGAATCAGCCCCAGCATTTT.

This clonotype was found once. The chain recombines TRBV5-4 with TRBJ2-1; TRBD2 agrees at 11 bases. Germline assignment: CDR1 SGHNT and CDR2 YYREEE (reference sequence). This CDR3 is 17 amino acids long. After removal of 2 bases from V and 4 bases from J, the junction contained 8 bases not matched to a gene. The CDR3 loop is CASSFFSGGAIYNEQFF. In nucleotides, the CDR3 is TGTGCCAGCAGCTTTTTTAGCGGGGGGGCGATTTACAATGAGCAGTTCTTC.

The chain recombines TRBV6-2 or TRBV6-3 with TRBJ1-1; TRBD1 aligns across 7 bases. Germline CDR1 is MNHEY and CDR2 is SVGEGT. Trimming took 1 base from V and 2 from J; bases not matched to a gene: 4. The CDR3 extends over 15 amino acids. CDR3 region: CASSYWTGPNTEAFF. The DNA for the CDR3 is TGTGCCAGCAGTTACTGGACAGGCCCAAACACTGAAGCTTTCTTT.

This clonotype appeared a few times. V and J are TRBV30 and TRBJ2-3, with 13 bases identical to TRBD2. V trimming: 0 bases; J trimming: 2 bases; junction bases outside the gene matches: 11. In germline, CDR1 is GTSNPN, CDR2 SVGIG (reference sequence). CDR3 size: 19 residues. The CDR3 sequence is CAWSVLFPGLAGPTDTQYF. The CDR3 coding sequence is TGTGCCTGGAGTGTCCTATTTCCGGGACTAGCGGGACCCACAGATACGCAGTATTTT.

The chain recombines TRBV7-9 with TRBJ2-7; 7 nucleotides line up with TRBD2. Germline V gene sequence: CDR1 SEHNR, CDR2 FQNEAQ (reference sequence). This CDR3 is 13 amino acids long. Trimming removed 6 bases from V and 1 base from J; junction bases left unmatched: 3. The CDR3 DNA is TGTGCCAGCAGAAGGGAGGGGTCCTACGAGCAGTACTTC. Protein sequence: CASRREGSYEQYF.

This clonotype occurred many times. This chain links TRBV11-2 with TRBJ2-3; no firm D call. This CDR3 is built from 16 residues. V was clipped by 1 base and J by 2 bases, with 13 bases between them. CDR1 and CDR2 (germline): SGHAT, FQNNGV. CDR3 amino acids: CASSLGGITHTDTQYF. For the CDR3, the DNA is TGTGCCAGCAGCTTAGGTGGGATTACCCACACAGATACGCAGTATTTT.

This chain uses TRBV29-1 with TRBJ2-5; TRBD2 matches at 7 bases. V was pared by 8 bases and J by 10 bases, with 7 bases of the junction left unmatched. The CDR3 runs 10 residues. Germline assignment: CDR1 SQVTM and CDR2 ANQGSEA. Here the CDR3 reads CSTSPGGQYF. The CDR3 nucleotides read TGCAGCACGAGTCCGGGAGGCCAGTACTTC.

The chain carries TRBV5-1 and TRBJ1-3; D unclear. Germline V CDR1 and CDR2: SGHRS, YFSETQ. The length of the CDR3 is 14 residues. Trimming cost V 1 base and J 0 bases, with 5 bases left between them. CDR3 coding DNA: TGCGCCAGCAGCTTGTGGGACTCTGGAAACACCATATATTTT. As protein: CASSLWDSGNTIYF.

This clonotype was recorded a few times. The chain has TRBV5-1 and TRBJ2-3, with D unclear. Germline values: CDR1 SGHRS, CDR2 YFSETQ. Trimming took off 1 base at V and 4 bases at J, with 10 bases between the two ends. The CDR3 is 14 residues long. CDR3 sequence: CASSLSYMSDTQYF. In DNA form, the CDR3 reads TGCGCCAGCAGCTTGTCGTATATGTCAGATACGCAGTATTTT.

This chain links TRBV24-1 with TRBJ2-2; D gene unclear. Germline lookup yields CDR1 KGHDR and CDR2 SFDVKD. Trimming took off 4 bases at V and 6 bases at J, with 11 bases between the two ends. The CDR3 has 14 residues. The CDR3 loop reads CATSESSLPGELFF. CDR3 sequence (DNA): TGTGCCACCAGTGAGTCGAGTCTACCCGGGGAGCTGTTTTTT.

The V gene is TRBV20-1, the J gene TRBJ2-1, with D uncertain. CDR1 is DFQATT and CDR2 is SNEGSKA in the germline V gene (reference sequence). The CDR3 is 15 residues long. V was pared by 5 bases and J by 0 bases, with 14 bases between. The CDR3 protein is CSARSLRSSYNEQFF. The CDR3, as DNA: TGCAGTGCTCGGTCCTTGAGATCCTCCTACAATGAGCAGTTCTTC.

This clonotype was counted a single time. The chain carries TRBV21-1 and TRBJ2-5; the table assigns TRBD1, which was not confirmed against the DNA. TRBV21-1 is annotated as a pseudogene. The CDR3 length is 18 residues. Written as DNA, the CDR3 is TGTGCCAGCAGCAGCCTATTCACCCGGACAGGGAGAAGAGGGACCCAGTACTTC. It is translated as CASSSLFTRTGRRGTQYF.

The CDR3 loop is CATSRKGGTEAFF. The CDR3 DNA is TGTGCCACCAGCAGAAAGGGCGGGACTGAAGCTTTCTTT. This rearrangement joins TRBV15 to TRBJ1-1; D not certain. Germline CDR1 is LNHNV and CDR2 is YYDKDF (reference sequence). Trimming took off 2 bases at V and 5 bases at J, with 9 bases between the two ends. CDR3 size: 13 residues.

V is TRBV14 and J is TRBJ2-1; no clear D. In germline, CDR1 is SGHDN, CDR2 FVKESK. The CDR3 extends over 17 amino acids. Trimming stripped 0 bases from V and 0 bases from J, with 12 bases between. CDR3 bases: TGTGCCAGCAGCCAAGATAAGGCCATTCCCTCCTACAATGAGCAGTTCTTC. Translating it yields CASSQDKAIPSYNEQFF.

The chain links TRBV12-3 or TRBV12-4 to TRBJ1-1; D gene ambiguous. Trimming removed 2 bases from V and 0 bases from J, with 10 bases in between. This CDR3 region has 15 residues. Here the CDR3 DNA reads TGTGCCAGCAGTTTAAGGCGTCAGGTGAACACTGAAGCTTTCTTT. Its translation is CASSLRRQVNTEAFF.

The rearrangement joins TRBV7-8 to TRBJ2-2; 10 positions match TRBD2. The J segment lost 3 bases and the V segment lost 4 bases, leaving 14 bases of the junction unmatched. The germline V gene has CDR1 SGHVS and CDR2 FQNEAQ. The CDR3 sequence is 19 residues long. CDR3: CASSSALKLAGFYTGELFF. In nucleotides, the CDR3 is TGTGCCAGCAGCTCAGCCCTCAAACTAGCGGGATTCTACACCGGGGAGCTGTTTTTT.

Turning to this clonotype: At one end the junction does not follow the germline gene, possibly because of a read error. The chain is built from TRBV7-9 and TRBJ2-1; 7 nucleotides line up with TRBD2. The CDR3 has 16 amino acids. Germline CDR1 SEHNR, CDR2 FQNEAQ (reference sequence). For the CDR3, the DNA is TGTGCCAGCAGCTTAGGGGGCGGGAGTTCCTCCAATGAGCAGTTCTTC. This gives the protein CASSLGGGSSSNEQFF.

This clonotype was detected ten times or more. This chain links TRBV12-3 or TRBV12-4 with TRBJ2-7; 11 nucleotides match TRBD2. V lost 3 bases and J lost 4; bases outside the gene matches: 2. CDR3 size: 14 residues. The CDR3 DNA reads as TGTGCCAGCAGTTTGTCTAGCGGGGGGTACGAGCAGTACTTC. Its protein is CASSLSSGGYEQYF.

This clonotype was detected only a few times. The V call is TRBV7-2, the J call TRBJ2-1; D not resolved. Deletions cut 7 bases from V and 0 bases from J, with 13 bases between. The germline V gene has CDR1 SGHTA and CDR2 FQGNSA. The CDR3 loop spans 15 amino acids. CDR3 DNA sequence: TGTGCCAGCATGAAGGGCGGTAGCTCCTACAATGAGCAGTTCTTC. Residues: CASMKGGSSYNEQFF.

The chain is built from TRBV29-1 and TRBJ2-3; 10 bases match TRBD2. Germline loops: CDR1 SQVTM, CDR2 ANQGSEA. This CDR3 has 15 residues. V was clipped by 7 bases and J by 4 bases; unmatched bases: 11. The CDR3 bases are TGCAGCGAATGGACTAGCGGCCGGGGGGCAGATACGCAGTATTTT. Translated: CSEWTSGRGADTQYF.

The chain recombines TRBV6-6 with TRBJ1-1; D not resolved. The germline V gene has CDR1 MNHNY and CDR2 SVGAGI (reference sequence). This CDR3 comprises 13 residues. Between the trimmed V and J ends, which lost 5 bases and 7 bases, there was a span of 14 bases. The chain's CDR3 is CASSPNEHVEAFF. CDR3 DNA: TGTGCCAGCAGTCCCAACGAGCACGTTGAAGCTTTCTTT.

V gene TRBV7-2 combines with J gene TRBJ2-1, with D unresolved. Germline V lookup: CDR1 SGHTA, CDR2 FQGNSA. This CDR3 contains 14 residues. Trimming stripped 5 bases from V and 6 bases from J, with 14 bases between. The CDR3: CASSPYLASNEQFF. CDR3 coding DNA: TGTGCCAGCAGCCCGTATCTGGCCTCCAATGAGCAGTTCTTC.

The V gene is TRBV7-9, the J gene TRBJ2-1, with D maybe TRBD2 (6 bases). CDR3 length: 14 residues. Trimming cost V 3 bases and J 9 bases, with 15 bases left between them. CDR1 SEHNR and CDR2 FQNEAQ come from the germline V gene (reference sequence). CDR3 residues: CASSFAGGDSEQFF. The CDR3 bases are TGTGCCAGCAGCTTCGCCGGGGGTGATAGTGAGCAGTTCTTC.

This clonotype has more than one count but fewer than ten. The V and J genes are TRBV5-1 and TRBJ2-1; D unclear. This CDR3 is built from 16 residues. Between the trimmed V and J ends, which lost 5 bases and 4 bases, there was a span of 19 bases. Germline V CDR1 and CDR2: SGHRS, YFSETQ. CDR3 in amino acids: CASSHGLVVSYNEQFF. CDR3 nucleotides: TGCGCCAGCAGTCATGGTTTGGTAGTAAGTTACAATGAGCAGTTCTTC.

This clonotype was counted between two and nine times. This sequence joins TRBV7-2 and TRBJ2-5; no firm D call. The CDR3 has 14 amino acids. V shed 0 bases and J shed 3 bases, with 8 bases lying between them. Looked up from germline, CDR1 is SGHTA and CDR2 is FQGNSA. DNA of the CDR3: TGTGCCAGCAGCTTAGCGGTGACCAAAGAGACCCAGTACTTC. Its translation is CASSLAVTKETQYF.

The gene calls are TRBV7-2 and TRBJ2-5; D unclear. The CDR3 sequence is 15 residues long. Germline V gene sequence: CDR1 SGHTA, CDR2 FQGNSA. Trimming took off 5 bases at V and 0 bases at J, with 13 bases between the two ends. CDR3 residues: CASSINGAYQETQYF. CDR3 nucleotide sequence: TGTGCCAGCAGCATAAACGGAGCGTACCAAGAGACCCAGTACTTC.